This passage covers 27 T cell receptor beta chains from one sample sequenced in a study of T cells in Graves' hyperthyroidism and ophthalmopathy. The TCR beta CDR3 regions underwent amplification using RNA transcripts as the source. First-round RT-PCR with HTBI primers amplified the TCR CDR3 region. TCRdb reprocessed the multiplex PCR reads via MiXCR and lists one record per CDR3 protein. The sample carries hundreds of thousands of distinct CDR3 sequences, about 15% recorded once. Sequencing used blood. The receptors shown here come from a woman under 40 with Graves' hyperthyroidism.

The V call is TRBV30, the J call TRBJ2-4; no clear D gene. Germline lookup yields CDR1 GTSNPN and CDR2 SVGIG (reference sequence). The CDR3 totals 13 residues. The V end lost 0 bases, the J end lost 8 bases, and 11 bases lay between the germline ends. CDR3 protein: CAWSVLGGDIQYF. The CDR3 DNA is TGTGCCTGGAGTGTACTGGGTGGGGACATTCAGTACTTC.

The V gene is TRBV12-3 or TRBV12-4, the J gene TRBJ2-5; 12 bases are a match to TRBD2. V trimming: 6 bases; J trimming: 7 bases; junction bases outside the gene matches: 9. The CDR3 totals 15 residues. The CDR3: CASRLGTSGLGTQYF. CDR3 bases: TGTGCCAGCAGACTCGGGACTAGCGGGTTGGGGACCCAGTACTTC.

This clonotype showed up just a few times. V usage is TRBV6-1 and J usage is TRBJ1-4; 12 bases agree with TRBD1. The CDR3 is 19 residues long. V gave up 5 bases and J gave up 8 bases; unmatched junction bases: 18. Germline lookup yields CDR1 MNHNS and CDR2 SASEGT. CDR3 residues: CASSRGTGTGGGVSEKLFF. The DNA of the CDR3 is TGTGCCAGCAGTCGAGGGACCGGGACAGGGGGCGGCGTATCCGAAAAACTGTTTTTT.

This clonotype was detected many times. The rearrangement links TRBV30 to TRBJ2-5, with 12 positions matching TRBD2. The V and J ends lost 1 base and 9 bases, in that order; junction bases with no gene match: 3. This CDR3 comprises 13 residues. Germline CDR1 and CDR2: GTSNPN and SVGIG (reference sequence). The CDR3 sequence is CAWSDLAGGPQYF. CDR3 nucleotides: TGTGCCTGGAGTGATCTAGCGGGAGGGCCCCAGTACTTC.

This clonotype was detected ten times or more. The chain combines TRBV12-3 or TRBV12-4 with TRBJ2-3, with D perhaps matching TRBD1 (5 bases). The CDR3 is 15 residues long. Trimming pared 0 bases from V and 5 bases from J, leaving 12 bases between. CDR3 amino acids: CASSLAYQGRDTQYF. The CDR3 nucleotides read TGTGCCAGCAGTTTAGCTTACCAGGGTCGAGATACGCAGTATTTT.

The chain links TRBV20-1 to TRBJ2-2; D call uncertain. The CDR3 has 16 residues. CDR1 and CDR2 from the germline V gene are DFQATT and SNEGSKA (reference sequence). V was clipped by 2 bases and J by 0 bases, with 13 bases between them. CDR3 region: CSARSPQTPNTGELFF. CDR3 nucleotides: TGCAGTGCTAGATCCCCTCAGACTCCGAACACCGGGGAGCTGTTTTTT.

This clonotype showed up many times. The chain links TRBV20-1 to TRBJ2-5; D is unclear. The CDR3 is 12 amino acids. Deletions cut 6 bases from V and 2 bases from J, with 10 bases between. CDR1 is DFQATT, CDR2 SNEGSKA, per germline (reference sequence). The CDR3 nucleotides read TGCAGTGCGCGGCCCCCACAAGAGACCCAGTACTTC. The encoded protein is CSARPPQETQYF.

In this sample, this clonotype turned up many times. V and J are TRBV20-1 and TRBJ1-2; D is undetermined. This CDR3 comprises 12 residues. Germline V gene data show CDR1 as DFQATT and CDR2 as SNEGSKA (reference sequence). The V end was cut by 5 bases, the J end by 8 bases, with 15 bases between. This CDR3 is CSAPMSGVGYTF. The CDR3, as DNA: TGCAGTGCTCCCATGAGCGGTGTCGGCTACACCTTC.

There are many counts of this clonotype. The chain uses TRBV24-1 and TRBJ2-4; D is ambiguous. Trimming cost V 5 bases and J 4 bases, with 11 bases left between them. Germline V gives CDR1 KGHDR, CDR2 SFDVKD. This CDR3 comprises 14 residues. The CDR3 here is CATSVGSGKNIQYF. The CDR3 nucleotides read TGTGCCACCAGTGTCGGATCTGGGAAAAACATTCAGTACTTC.

This clonotype was found many times. The chain links TRBV2 to TRBJ2-1; D may correspond to TRBD1 or TRBD2 (5 bases each). Trimming removed 7 bases at V and 9 bases at J, with 16 bases between. The germline V gene encodes CDR1 SNHLY and CDR2 FYNNEI. The CDR3 totals 13 residues. CDR3 DNA: TGTGCCAGCACTGGGACGGCCAATGGTGAGCAGTTCTTC. Translation: CASTGTANGEQFF. Full variable domain (missing parts from reference TRBV2 and TRBJ2-1): EPEVTQTPSHQVTQMGQEVILRCVPISNHLYFYWYRQILGQKVEFLVSFYNNEISEKSEIFDDQFSVERPDGSNFTLKIRSTKLEDSAMYFCASTGTANGEQFFGPGTRLTVL.

This clonotype occurred many times. V usage is TRBV7-9 and J usage is TRBJ1-5; unclear D gene. This CDR3 comprises 15 residues. Germline values: CDR1 SEHNR, CDR2 FQNEAQ (reference sequence). Deletions cut 5 bases from V and 2 bases from J, with 13 bases between. The CDR3 protein is CASSAGEGGNQPQHF. The CDR3 DNA sequence: TGTGCCAGCAGCGCCGGGGAGGGAGGCAATCAGCCCCAGCATTTT.

This clonotype was seen at least ten times. The chain joins TRBV12-3 or TRBV12-4 to TRBJ1-1, with D unclear. This CDR3 is built from 14 residues. Between the trimmed V and J ends, which lost 5 bases and 6 bases, there was a span of 16 bases. CDR3 protein: CASSAERTLPEAFF. DNA of the CDR3: TGTGCCAGCAGTGCGGAGCGAACACTTCCTGAAGCTTTCTTT.

This clonotype was found many times. Written as DNA, the CDR3 is TGTGCCAGCAGTTCACCTATTGCAACTAATGAAAAACTGTTTTTT. It is translated as CASSSPIATNEKLFF. The V and J genes are TRBV12-3 or TRBV12-4 and TRBJ1-4, with no clear D. The V gene lost 4 bases and the J gene lost 0 bases, with 9 bases spanning the gap. The CDR3 has 15 residues.

This clonotype was seen at least ten times. The chain carries TRBV29-1 and TRBJ2-5; TRBD2 might be the D (5 bases). CDR1 is SQVTM and CDR2 is ANQGSEA in the germline V gene. Trimming took 1 base from V and 5 from J, leaving 17 bases between them. This CDR3 is 15 amino acids long. The CDR3 loop is CSVEVLAAGSETQYF. In DNA, the CDR3 is TGCAGCGTTGAAGTACTCGCGGCGGGCTCGGAGACCCAGTACTTC.

There are many counts of this clonotype. The rearrangement links TRBV12-3 or TRBV12-4 to TRBJ1-3; D gene uncertain. The CDR3 sequence is 16 residues long. V dropped 3 bases and J dropped 0 bases, with 12 bases sitting between them. In DNA form, the CDR3 reads TGTGCCAGCAGTTTGGTACAGTTATACTCTGGAAACACCATATATTTT. Its protein product is CASSLVQLYSGNTIYF.

This clonotype was seen ten or more times. The gene calls are TRBV5-1 and TRBJ2-2, with D hard to call. The CDR3 spans 14 residues. Looked up from germline, CDR1 is SGHRS and CDR2 is YFSETQ. Between the trimmed V and J ends, which lost 5 bases and 3 bases, there was a span of 11 bases. CDR3 loop: CASRLRADTGELFF. The CDR3 coding sequence is TGCGCCAGCAGATTAAGGGCGGACACCGGGGAGCTGTTTTTT.

In its sample, this clonotype was seen a few times. This rearrangement joins TRBV6-7 to TRBJ2-7, with D hard to call. TRBV6-7 is labeled an ORF, and its function is uncertain. The CDR3 runs 8 residues. Trimming removed 11 bases at V and 9 bases at J, with 8 bases between. DNA of the CDR3: TGTGCCGGCAAGGGGCAGTACTTC. It translates to CAGKGQYF.

This clonotype was recorded at least ten times. The chain combines TRBV2 with TRBJ2-2, with D possibly TRBD1 on 5 matching bases. V was cut by 7 bases and J by 4 bases, with 16 bases left in between. The germline V gene has CDR1 SNHLY and CDR2 FYNNEI. The CDR3 has 15 amino acids. CDR3 residues: CASIGEDRATGELFF. Here the CDR3 DNA reads TGTGCCAGCATAGGTGAAGACAGAGCCACCGGGGAGCTGTTTTTT.

This clonotype was picked up a small number of times. The chain employs TRBV28 and TRBJ1-4; 11 bases match TRBD1. Germline CDR1 MDHEN, CDR2 SYDVKM. The CDR3 loop spans 16 amino acids. V trimming: 6 bases; J trimming: 8 bases; junction bases outside the gene matches: 11. CDR3 residues: CASSPDRGRRGEKLFF. In DNA, the CDR3 is TGTGCCAGCAGCCCGGACAGGGGGCGCCGGGGGGAAAAACTGTTTTTT.

This clonotype was counted at least ten times. The chain joins TRBV3-1 to TRBJ1-1; D remains unclear. CDR1 and CDR2 from the germline V gene are LGHDT and YNNKEL (reference sequence). CDR3 length: 13 amino acids. V lost 3 bases to trimming and J lost 4 bases, with 9 bases between them. CDR3 bases: TGTGCCAGCAGCCAGGTAGGATCCACTGAAGCTTTCTTT. Translated: CASSQVGSTEAFF.

This chain connects TRBV28 to TRBJ1-1, with D hard to call. Germline loops: CDR1 MDHEN, CDR2 SYDVKM. The CDR3 has 13 residues. V shed 7 bases and J shed 0 bases, with 9 bases lying between them. CDR3: CASMGSVNTEAFF. CDR3 bases: TGTGCCAGCATGGGGTCTGTGAACACTGAAGCTTTCTTT.

This clonotype was observed at least ten times. This chain joins TRBV12-3 or TRBV12-4 and TRBJ2-1, with D tentatively TRBD1 (6 bases). Trimming pared 5 bases from V and 4 bases from J, leaving 12 bases between. The CDR3 loop spans 14 amino acids. CDR3 protein: CASSDRDTYNEQFF. The CDR3 nucleotides are TGTGCCAGCAGTGACCGGGACACGTACAATGAGCAGTTCTTC.

Only a few counts were recorded for this clonotype. The chain combines TRBV28 with TRBJ2-1, with D possibly being TRBD2 (6 bases). The CDR3 contains 14 residues. Looked up from germline, CDR1 is MDHEN and CDR2 is SYDVKM. V shed 11 bases and J shed 8 bases, with 22 bases lying between them. The CDR3 DNA sequence: TGTGCCGCTCTCCCGCAGGGAGGATTGGATGAGCAGTTCTTC. Translation: CAALPQGGLDEQFF.

This clonotype was recorded many times. The chain carries TRBV5-1 and TRBJ2-2, with D possibly being TRBD1 or TRBD2 (5 bases each). The germline CDR1 and CDR2 sequences are SGHRS and YFSETQ. Trimming took off 4 bases at V and 6 bases at J, with 10 bases between the two ends. The CDR3 runs to 13 residues. DNA for the CDR3: TGCGCCAGCAGCCCTTTGGGGGCCGGGGAGCTGTTTTTT. Its translation: CASSPLGAGELFF.

The chain recombines TRBV5-1 with TRBJ2-5; no definite D call. Germline CDR1 and CDR2: SGHRS and YFSETQ. The CDR3 length is 15 residues. V was clipped by 7 bases and J by 3 bases, with 19 bases between them. The CDR3 DNA sequence: TGCGCCAGCTCTCTGGGTATGGCATTAGAAGAGACCCAGTACTTC. Its protein product is CASSLGMALEETQYF.

This clonotype was counted between two and nine times. J is TRBJ2-7 and V is TRBV18; tentatively, D is TRBD2 (6 bases). The CDR3 runs 17 residues. V was clipped by 3 bases and J by 3 bases, with 21 bases between them. CDR1 and CDR2 (germline): KGHSH, LQKENI. The DNA of the CDR3 is TGTGCCAGCTCACCGAATCGACTCTCGGAGGGCCTCTACGAGCAGTACTTC. Protein: CASSPNRLSEGLYEQYF. The whole variable domain, remainder taken from reference TRBV18 and TRBJ2-7, is NAGVMQNPRHLVRRRGQEARLRCSPMKGHSHVYWYRQLPEEGLKFMVYLQKENIIDESGMPKERFSAEFPKEGPSILRIQQVVRGDSAAYFCASSPNRLSEGLYEQYFGPGTRLTVT.

This clonotype has a count of ten or more. V and J are TRBV28 and TRBJ1-5, with D possibly being TRBD1 (6 bases). This CDR3 contains 16 residues. Germline CDR1 MDHEN, CDR2 SYDVKM. V was shortened by 4 bases and J by 2 bases, with 15 bases between the two germline ends. CDR3 amino acids: CASSSQGPGGNQPQHF. The CDR3, as DNA: TGTGCCAGCAGTTCACAGGGCCCAGGGGGCAATCAGCCCCAGCATTTT.